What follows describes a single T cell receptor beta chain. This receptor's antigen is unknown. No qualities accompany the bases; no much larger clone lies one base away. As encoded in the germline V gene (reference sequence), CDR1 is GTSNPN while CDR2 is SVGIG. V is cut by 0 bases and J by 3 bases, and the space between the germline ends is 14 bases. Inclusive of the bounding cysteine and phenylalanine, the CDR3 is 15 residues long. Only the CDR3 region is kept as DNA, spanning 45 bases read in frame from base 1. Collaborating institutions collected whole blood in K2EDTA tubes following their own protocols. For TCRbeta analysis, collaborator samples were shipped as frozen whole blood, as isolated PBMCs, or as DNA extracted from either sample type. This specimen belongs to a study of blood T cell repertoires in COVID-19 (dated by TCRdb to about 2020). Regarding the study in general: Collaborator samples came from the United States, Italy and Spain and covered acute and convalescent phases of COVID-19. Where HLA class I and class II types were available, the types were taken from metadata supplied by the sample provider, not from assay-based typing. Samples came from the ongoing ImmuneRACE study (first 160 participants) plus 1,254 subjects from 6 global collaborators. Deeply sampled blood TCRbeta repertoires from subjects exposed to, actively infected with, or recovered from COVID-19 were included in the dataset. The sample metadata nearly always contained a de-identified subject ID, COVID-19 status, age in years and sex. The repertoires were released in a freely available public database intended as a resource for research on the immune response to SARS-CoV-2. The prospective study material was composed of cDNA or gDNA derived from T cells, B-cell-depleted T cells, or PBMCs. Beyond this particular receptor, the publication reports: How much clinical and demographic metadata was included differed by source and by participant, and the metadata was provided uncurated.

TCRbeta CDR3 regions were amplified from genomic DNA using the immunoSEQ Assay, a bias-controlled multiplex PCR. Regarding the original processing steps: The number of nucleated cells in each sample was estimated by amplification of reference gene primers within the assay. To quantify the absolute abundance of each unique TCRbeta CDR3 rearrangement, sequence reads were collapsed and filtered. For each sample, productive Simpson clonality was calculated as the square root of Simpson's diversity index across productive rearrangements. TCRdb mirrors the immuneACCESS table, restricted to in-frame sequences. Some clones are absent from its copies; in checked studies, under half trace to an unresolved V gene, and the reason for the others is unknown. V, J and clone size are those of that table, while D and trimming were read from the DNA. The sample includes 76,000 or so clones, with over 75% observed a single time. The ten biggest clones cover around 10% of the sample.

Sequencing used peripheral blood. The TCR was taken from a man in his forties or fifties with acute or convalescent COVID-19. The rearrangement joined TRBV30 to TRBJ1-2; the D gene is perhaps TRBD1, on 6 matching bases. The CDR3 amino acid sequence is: CAWSVRGGGDYGYTF. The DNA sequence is TGTGCCTGGAGTGTACGAGGGGGAGGGGACTATGGCTACACCTTC.